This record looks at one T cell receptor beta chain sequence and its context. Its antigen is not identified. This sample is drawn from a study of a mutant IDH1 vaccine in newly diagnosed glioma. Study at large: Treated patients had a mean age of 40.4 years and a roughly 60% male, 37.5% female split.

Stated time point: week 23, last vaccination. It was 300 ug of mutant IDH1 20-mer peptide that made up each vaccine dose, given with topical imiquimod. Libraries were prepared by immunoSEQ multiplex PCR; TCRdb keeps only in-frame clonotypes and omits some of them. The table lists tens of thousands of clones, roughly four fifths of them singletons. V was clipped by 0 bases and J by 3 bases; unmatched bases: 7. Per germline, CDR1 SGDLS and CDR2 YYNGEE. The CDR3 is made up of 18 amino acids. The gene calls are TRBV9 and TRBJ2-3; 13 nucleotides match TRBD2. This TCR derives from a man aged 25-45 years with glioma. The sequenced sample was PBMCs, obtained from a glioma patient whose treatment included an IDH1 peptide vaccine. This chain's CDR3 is CASSVVLWTSGRTDTQYF. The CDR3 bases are TGTGCCAGCAGCGTAGTCCTCTGGACTAGCGGGAGAACAGATACGCAGTATTTT.